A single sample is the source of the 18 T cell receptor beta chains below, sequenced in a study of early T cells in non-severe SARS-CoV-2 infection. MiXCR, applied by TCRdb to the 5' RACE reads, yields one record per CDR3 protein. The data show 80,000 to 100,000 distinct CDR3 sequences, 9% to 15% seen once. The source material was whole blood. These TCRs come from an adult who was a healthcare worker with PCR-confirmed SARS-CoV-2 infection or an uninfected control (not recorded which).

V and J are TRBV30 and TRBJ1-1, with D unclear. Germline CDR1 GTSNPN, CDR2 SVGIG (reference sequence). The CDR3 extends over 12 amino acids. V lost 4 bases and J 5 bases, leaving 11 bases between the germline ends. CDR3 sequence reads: CAWNPEMTEAFF. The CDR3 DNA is TGTGCCTGGAACCCAGAAATGACTGAAGCTTTCTTT.

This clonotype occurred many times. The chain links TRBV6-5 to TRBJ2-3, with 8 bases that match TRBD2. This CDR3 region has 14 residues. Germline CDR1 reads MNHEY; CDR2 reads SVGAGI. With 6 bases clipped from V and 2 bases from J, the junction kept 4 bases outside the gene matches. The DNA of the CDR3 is TGTGCCAGCAGCCGACTAGCGATCACAGATACGCAGTATTTT. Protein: CASSRLAITDTQYF.

CDR3: CASSLRPTDSYEQYF. CDR3 DNA: TGTGCCAGCAGCCTCAGGCCTACGGACTCCTACGAGCAGTACTTC. The gene calls are TRBV3-1 and TRBJ2-7, with no clear D. Trimming pared 4 bases from V and 0 bases from J, leaving 13 bases between. CDR1 and CDR2 (germline): LGHDT, YNNKEL (reference sequence). CDR3 length equals 15 residues.

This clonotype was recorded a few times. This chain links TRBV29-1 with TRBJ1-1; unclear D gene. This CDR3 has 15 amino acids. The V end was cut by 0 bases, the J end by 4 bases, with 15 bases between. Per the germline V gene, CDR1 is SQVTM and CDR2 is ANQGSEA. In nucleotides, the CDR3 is TGCAGCGTTGAAGATCAGCGCAGTTTTGTCACTGAAGCTTTCTTT. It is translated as CSVEDQRSFVTEAFF.

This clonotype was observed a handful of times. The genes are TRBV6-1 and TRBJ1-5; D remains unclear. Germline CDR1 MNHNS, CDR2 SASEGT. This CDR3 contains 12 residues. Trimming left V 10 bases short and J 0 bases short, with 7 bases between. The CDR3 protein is CATRYSNQPQHF. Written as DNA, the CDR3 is TGTGCCACCCGATATAGCAATCAGCCCCAGCATTTT.

The CDR3 DNA follows: TGTGCCAGCAGCTCCCCGGACAGCTACAATGAGCAGTTCTTC. Its protein product is CASSSPDSYNEQFF. This chain links TRBV11-3 with TRBJ2-1; D is perhaps TRBD1 (6 bases). There are 14 residues in the CDR3. Germline values: CDR1 SGHNT, CDR2 YENEEA. V lost 4 bases and J lost 3, with 10 bases in between.

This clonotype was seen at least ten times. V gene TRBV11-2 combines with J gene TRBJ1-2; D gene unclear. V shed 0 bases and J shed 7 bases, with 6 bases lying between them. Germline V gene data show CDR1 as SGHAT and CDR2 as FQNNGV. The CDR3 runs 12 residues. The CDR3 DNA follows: TGTGCCAGCAGCTTAGACAGGTCTGGCTACACCTTC. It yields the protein CASSLDRSGYTF.

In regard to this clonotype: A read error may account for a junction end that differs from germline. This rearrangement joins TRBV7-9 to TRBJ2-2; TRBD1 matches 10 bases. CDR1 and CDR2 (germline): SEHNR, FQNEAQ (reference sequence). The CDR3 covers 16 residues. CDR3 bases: TGTGCCAGCAATCTCCCGGGACAGGGGAACGCCGGGGAGCTGTTTTTT. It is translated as CASNLPGQGNAGELFF.

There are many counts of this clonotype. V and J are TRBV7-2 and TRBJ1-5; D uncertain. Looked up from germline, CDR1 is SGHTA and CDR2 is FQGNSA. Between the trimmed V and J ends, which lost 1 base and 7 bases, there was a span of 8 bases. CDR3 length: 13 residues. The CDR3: CASSLETSQPQHF. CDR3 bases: TGTGCCAGCAGCTTAGAGACGTCCCAGCCCCAGCATTTT.

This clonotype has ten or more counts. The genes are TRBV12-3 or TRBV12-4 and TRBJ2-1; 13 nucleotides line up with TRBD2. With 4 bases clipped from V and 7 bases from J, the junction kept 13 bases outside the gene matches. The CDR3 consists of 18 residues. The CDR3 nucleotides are TGTGCCAGCAGTTCCAACGGACTAGCGGGAGAGGTAGGGAATGAGCAGTTCTTC. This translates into CASSSNGLAGEVGNEQFF.

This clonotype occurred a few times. CDR3 bases: TGTGCCAGCAGTTACCCCAGGCCTGGCTACACCTTC. It specifies CASSYPRPGYTF. This chain links TRBV6-2 or TRBV6-3 with TRBJ1-2; D ambiguous. Trimming left V 2 bases short and J 7 bases short, with 8 bases between. The germline CDR1 and CDR2 sequences are MNHEY and SVGEGT. The CDR3 loop spans 12 amino acids.

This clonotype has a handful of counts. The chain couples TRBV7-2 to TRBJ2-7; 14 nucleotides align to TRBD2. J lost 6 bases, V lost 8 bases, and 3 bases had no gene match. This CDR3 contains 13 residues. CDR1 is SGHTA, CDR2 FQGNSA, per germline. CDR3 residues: CASCGLAGGEQYF. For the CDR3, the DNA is TGTGCCAGCTGTGGACTAGCGGGAGGCGAGCAGTACTTC.

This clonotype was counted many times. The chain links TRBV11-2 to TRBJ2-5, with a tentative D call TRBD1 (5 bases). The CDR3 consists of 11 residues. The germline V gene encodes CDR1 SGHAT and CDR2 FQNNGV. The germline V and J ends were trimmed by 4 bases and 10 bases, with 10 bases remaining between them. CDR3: CASSSEGDQYF. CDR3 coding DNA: TGTGCCAGCAGCTCCGAAGGGGACCAGTACTTC.

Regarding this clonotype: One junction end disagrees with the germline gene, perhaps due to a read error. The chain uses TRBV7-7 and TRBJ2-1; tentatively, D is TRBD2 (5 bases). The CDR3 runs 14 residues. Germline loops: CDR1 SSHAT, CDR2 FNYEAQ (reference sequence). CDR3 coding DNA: TGTGCTAGCAGCCTCGCCGGGACCTACAATGAGCAGTTCTTC. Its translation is CASSLAGTYNEQFF.

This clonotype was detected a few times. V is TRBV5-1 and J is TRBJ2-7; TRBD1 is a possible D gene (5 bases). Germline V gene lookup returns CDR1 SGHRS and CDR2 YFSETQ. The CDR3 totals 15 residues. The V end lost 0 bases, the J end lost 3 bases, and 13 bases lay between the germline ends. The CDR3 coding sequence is TGCGCCAGCAGCTTGGCCTTGACAGACCTCTACGAGCAGTACTTC. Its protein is CASSLALTDLYEQYF. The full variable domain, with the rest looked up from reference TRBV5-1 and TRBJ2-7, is KAGVTQTPRYLIKTRGQQVTLSCSPISGHRSVSWYQQTPGQGLQFLFEYFSETQRNKGNFPGRFSGRQFSNSRSEMNVSTLELGDSALYLCASSLALTDLYEQYFGPGTRLTVT.

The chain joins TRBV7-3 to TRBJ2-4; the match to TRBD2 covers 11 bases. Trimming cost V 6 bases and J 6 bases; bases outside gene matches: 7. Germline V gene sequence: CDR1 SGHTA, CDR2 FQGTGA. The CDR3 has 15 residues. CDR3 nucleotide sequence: TGTGCCAGCAGGGCGGGACTAGCGGAGTCAAACATTCAGTACTTC. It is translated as CASRAGLAESNIQYF.

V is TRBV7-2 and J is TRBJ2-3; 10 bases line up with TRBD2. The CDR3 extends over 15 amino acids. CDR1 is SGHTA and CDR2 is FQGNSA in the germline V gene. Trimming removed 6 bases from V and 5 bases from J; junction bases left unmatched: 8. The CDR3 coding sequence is TGTGCCAGCAGTTTGGCACTAGCGGGAAAAGATACGCAGTATTTT. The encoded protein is CASSLALAGKDTQYF.

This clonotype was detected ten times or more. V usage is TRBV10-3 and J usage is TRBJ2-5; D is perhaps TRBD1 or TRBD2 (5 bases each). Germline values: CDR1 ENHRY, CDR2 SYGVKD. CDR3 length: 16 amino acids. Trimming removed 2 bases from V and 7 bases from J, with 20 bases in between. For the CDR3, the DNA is TGTGCCATCAGTGAGGCAGCTGGGACCTCAACGGGGACCCAGTACTTC. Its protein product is CAISEAAGTSTGTQYF.